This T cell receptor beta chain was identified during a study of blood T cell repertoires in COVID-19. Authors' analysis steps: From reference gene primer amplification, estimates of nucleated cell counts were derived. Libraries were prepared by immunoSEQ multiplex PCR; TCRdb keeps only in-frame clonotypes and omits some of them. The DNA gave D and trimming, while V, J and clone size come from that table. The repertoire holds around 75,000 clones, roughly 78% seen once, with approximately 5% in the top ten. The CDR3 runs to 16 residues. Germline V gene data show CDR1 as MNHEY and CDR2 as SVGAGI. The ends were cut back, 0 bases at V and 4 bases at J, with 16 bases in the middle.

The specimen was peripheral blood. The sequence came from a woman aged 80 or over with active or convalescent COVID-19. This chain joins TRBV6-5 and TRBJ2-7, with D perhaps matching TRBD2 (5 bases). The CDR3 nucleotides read TGTGCCAGCAGTTACTCGAAGGGAGTGTCGGCATACGAGCAGTACTTC. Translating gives CASSYSKGVSAYEQYF.